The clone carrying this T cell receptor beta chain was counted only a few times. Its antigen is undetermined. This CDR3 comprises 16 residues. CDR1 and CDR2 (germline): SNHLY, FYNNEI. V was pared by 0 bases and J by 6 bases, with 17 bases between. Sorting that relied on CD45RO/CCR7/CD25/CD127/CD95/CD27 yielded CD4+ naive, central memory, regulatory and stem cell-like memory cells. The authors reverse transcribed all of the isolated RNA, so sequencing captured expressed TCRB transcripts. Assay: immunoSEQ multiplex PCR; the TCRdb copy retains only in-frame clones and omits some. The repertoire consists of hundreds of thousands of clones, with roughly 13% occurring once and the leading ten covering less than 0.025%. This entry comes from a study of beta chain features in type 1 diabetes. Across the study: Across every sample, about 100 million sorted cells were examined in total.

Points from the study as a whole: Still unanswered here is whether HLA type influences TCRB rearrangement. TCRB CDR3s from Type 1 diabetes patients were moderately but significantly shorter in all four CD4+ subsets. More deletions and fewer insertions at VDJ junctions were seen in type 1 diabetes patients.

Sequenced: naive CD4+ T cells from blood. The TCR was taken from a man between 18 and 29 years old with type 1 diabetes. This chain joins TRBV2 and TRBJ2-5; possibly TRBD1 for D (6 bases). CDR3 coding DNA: TGTGCCAGCAGTGAAGCGCAGGGGACCTTAGGGAAGACCCAGTACTTC. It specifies CASSEAQGTLGKTQYF.